This T cell receptor (beta chain) was obtained from a study of blood T cell repertoires in COVID-19. The overall study: Italy, Spain and the United States were the sources of the convalescent and acute COVID-19 samples. T cells, B-cell-depleted T cells, or PBMCs provided the cDNA or gDNA that served as material.

Sequencing was performed with immunoSEQ multiplex PCR; in TCRdb, only in-frame clones are kept and a portion is missing. The repertoire holds around 300,000 clones, with more than 80% as singletons. After removal of 1 base from V and 7 bases from J, the junction contained 9 bases not matched to a gene. In germline, CDR1 is SGHAT, CDR2 FQNNGV. There are 15 residues in the CDR3. The sequence came from a woman in her 30s with COVID-19, enrolled during active disease. The chain employs TRBV11-2 and TRBJ2-7; TRBD1 matches 8 bases. The sequencing sample was made of peripheral blood. CDR3 nucleotides: TGTGCCAGCAGCTTAGTCTCGACAGGGGTTGGGGAGCAGTACTTC. This gives the protein CASSLVSTGVGEQYF.